These 15 T cell receptor beta chains originate from one sample sequenced in a study of patients and donors after allogeneic stem cell transplantation. TCRdb ran MiXCR on the RT-PCR reads and lists one entry per CDR3 protein. Among about 7,100 distinct CDR3 sequences listed, roughly 13% were seen once. Sequenced sample: blood, either unsorted or a sorted T cell fraction (not recorded which). Every receptor here comes from a human donor who was either an allogeneic HSCT recipient or a stem cell or donor lymphocyte infusion donor (not recorded which). It is not recorded whose cells these are; they may come from a transplant donor.

This clonotype was seen more than once but under ten times. The CDR3 sequence: CSGMGQGPTGELFF. CDR3 nucleotides: TGCAGCGGGATGGGACAGGGCCCCACCGGGGAGCTGTTTTTT. The chain uses TRBV29-1 and TRBJ2-2, with 9 bases that match TRBD1. The CDR3 is made up of 14 amino acids. Looked up from germline, CDR1 is SQVTM and CDR2 is ANQGSEA. V shed 7 bases, J shed 4 bases, and the junction held 7 bases outside the gene matches.

This clonotype was detected a few times. The chain has TRBV6-2 or TRBV6-3 and TRBJ2-7; 13 bases are shared with TRBD2. Looked up from germline, CDR1 is MNHEY and CDR2 is SVGEGT. The CDR3 totals 17 residues. V was clipped by 4 bases and J by 4 bases; unmatched bases: 10. The chain's CDR3 is CASSWLPGLAGQYEQYF. The CDR3 region has the DNA TGTGCCAGCAGTTGGCTTCCGGGACTAGCGGGACAATACGAGCAGTACTTC.

Remarks on this clonotype: Germline and junction disagree at one end, which may indicate a read error. V usage is TRBV7-9 and J usage is TRBJ1-3; D may be TRBD1 (5 bases). This CDR3 is built from 13 residues. Germline-derived CDR1 and CDR2 are SEHNR and FQNEAQ (reference sequence). This CDR3 reads CASSPRGDKGTDF. The CDR3 nucleotides read TGTGCCAGCAGCCCTAGGGGTGATAAGGGGACCGATTTT.

This clonotype came up a few times. The genes are TRBV24-1 and TRBJ2-1; TRBD1 matches 7 bases. Germline lookup yields CDR1 KGHDR and CDR2 SFDVKD. The length of the CDR3 is 16 residues. J was trimmed by 4 bases and V by 4 bases; bases with no gene match: 9. Here the CDR3 DNA reads TGTGCCACCAGTGACCCGGTCTTACAGGGGTACAATGAGCAGTTCTTC. It yields the protein CATSDPVLQGYNEQFF.

This clonotype has only a few counts. This chain links TRBV3-1 with TRBJ2-3; possible D gene TRBD2, 5 bases. Looked up from germline, CDR1 is LGHDT and CDR2 is YNNKEL (reference sequence). The CDR3 contains 14 residues. V was pared by 4 bases and J by 4 bases, with 12 bases between. The chain's CDR3 is CASSPTVEADTQYF. The CDR3 DNA reads as TGTGCCAGCAGCCCCACCGTGGAGGCAGATACGCAGTATTTT.

The sample holds many counts of this clonotype. The chain combines TRBV7-3 with TRBJ2-3; 10 positions agree with TRBD2. The CDR3 loop spans 16 amino acids. After removal of 4 bases from V and 4 bases from J, the junction contained 8 bases not matched to a gene. Germline CDR1 SGHTA, CDR2 FQGTGA. CDR3 nucleotide sequence: TGTGCCAGCAGCTCGGTAGCGGGAGGAGGGTCAGATACGCAGTATTTT. This encodes CASSSVAGGGSDTQYF.

In its sample, this clonotype is medium-sized. The chain carries TRBV5-1 and TRBJ1-1; TRBD1 agrees at 8 bases. This CDR3 contains 15 residues. Germline CDR1 reads SGHRS; CDR2 reads YFSETQ. Germline trimming cut 3 bases from V and 5 bases from J; bases unmatched to any gene: 9. The CDR3 sequence: CASSWGQGADTEAFF. The CDR3 region has the DNA TGCGCCAGCAGCTGGGGGCAGGGGGCGGATACTGAAGCTTTCTTT.

This clonotype came up many times. The chain has TRBV14 and TRBJ1-4; TRBD1 matches at 8 bases. The V segment lost 4 bases and the J segment 5 bases; nucleotides outside the gene matches: 6. Germline CDR1 SGHDN, CDR2 FVKESK. This CDR3 spans 15 amino acids. This CDR3 reads CASSRRQGLNEKLFF. The CDR3 bases are TGTGCCAGCAGCCGAAGACAGGGGTTGAATGAAAAACTGTTTTTT.

There are a few counts of this clonotype. This rearrangement joins TRBV7-9 to TRBJ2-5; D is unresolved. The CDR3 consists of 14 residues. V was pared by 4 bases and J by 1 base, with 10 bases between. Looked up from germline, CDR1 is SEHNR and CDR2 is FQNEAQ (reference sequence). In DNA, the CDR3 is TGTGCCAGCAGCTCCTCAGAAACCCAAGAGACCCAGTACTTC. This codes for CASSSSETQETQYF.

A few counts support this clonotype. The V call is TRBV4-1, the J call TRBJ2-1; a possible D gene is TRBD2 (6 bases). The ends were cut back, 9 bases at V and 5 bases at J, with 11 bases in the middle. Per the germline V gene, CDR1 is MGHRA and CDR2 is YSYEKL. This CDR3 region has 12 residues. The DNA of the CDR3 is TGCGCCAGGACTGGAGGGGACAATGAGCAGTTCTTC. It is translated as CARTGGDNEQFF.

At least ten counts were recorded for this clonotype. CDR3 coding DNA: TGTGCCAGCTCACCACCCTCGTCGGGAGCAGATACGCAGTATTTT. It encodes CASSPPSSGADTQYF. The chain couples TRBV18 to TRBJ2-3; D possibly corresponds to TRBD2 (6 bases). The CDR3 spans 15 residues. V shed 0 bases and J shed 4 bases, with 11 bases lying between them. CDR1 KGHSH and CDR2 LQKENI come from the germline V gene.

The chain recombines TRBV24-1 with TRBJ1-2; 7 bases agree with TRBD1. The germline gives CDR1 KGHDR, CDR2 SFDVKD. The CDR3 sequence is 14 residues long. J was trimmed by 7 bases and V by 6 bases; bases with no gene match: 10. CDR3 loop: CATSQSTGAAGYTF. CDR3 sequence (DNA): TGTGCCACCAGTCAATCAACAGGGGCAGCTGGCTACACCTTC.

This clonotype was observed a few times. The rearrangement uses TRBV7-8 and TRBJ2-3; no firm D call. V lost 5 bases to trimming and J lost 6 bases, with 12 bases between them. The CDR3 has 13 amino acids. Looked up from germline, CDR1 is SGHVS and CDR2 is FQNEAQ. This CDR3 is CASSQGPRDTQYF. The CDR3 DNA reads TGTGCCAGCAGCCAAGGCCCCAGGGATACGCAGTATTTT. The whole variable domain, remainder taken from reference TRBV7-8 and TRBJ2-3, is GAGVSQSPRYKVAKRGQDVALRCDPISGHVSLFWYQQALGQGPEFLTYFQNEAQLDKSGLPSDRFFAERPEGSVSTLKIQRTQQEDSAVYLCASSQGPRDTQYFGPGTRLTVL.

Only one count was recorded for this clonotype. The rearrangement joins TRBV30 to TRBJ1-6; D is possibly TRBD1 (6 bases). In germline, CDR1 is GTSNPN, CDR2 SVGIG (reference sequence). The CDR3 spans 16 residues. V was shortened by 0 bases and J by 5 bases, with 14 bases between the two germline ends. The CDR3 nucleotides are TGTGCCTGGAGTGTGCACAGGGCAGGCAATAATTCACCCCTCCACTTT. Residues: CAWSVHRAGNNSPLHF.

The chain joins TRBV29-1 to TRBJ2-7; 12 nucleotides agree with TRBD2. V was pared by 6 bases and J by 3 bases, with 6 bases of the junction left unmatched. The CDR3 runs 14 residues. Germline CDR1 is SQVTM and CDR2 is ANQGSEA. CDR3 sequence reads: CSVKRTSGNYEQYF. The CDR3 DNA follows: TGCAGCGTGAAAAGGACTAGCGGGAACTACGAGCAGTACTTC.